Listed below are T cell receptor beta chains from one sample, sequenced in a study of blood T cell repertoires in COVID-19. The protocol was immunoSEQ multiplex PCR, while the TCRdb copy is restricted to in-frame clones and leaves out a portion. The table lists 65,000 to 70,000 clones, around 81% of them singletons. The sequencing sample was made of peripheral blood. Source of these receptors: a woman aged 60-75 years with acute or convalescent COVID-19. The CDR3 runs from the conserved cysteine through the conserved F or W. The D gene is left open where the match is weak. Some rows have no size entry. The others give once, few or many, or a class for an expanded clone.

D gene: NA
J gene: TRBJ1-6
clone size: NA
V gene: TRBV5-1
CDR3 protein: CASSYTRSSYNSPLHF
CDR3 DNA: TGCGCCAGCAGCTACACCCGCAGCTCCTATAATTCACCCCTCCACTTT

D gene: NA
J gene: TRBJ1-2
clone size: NA
V gene: TRBV4-2
CDR3 protein: CASSLEQGGHSYTF
CDR3 DNA: TGTGCCAGCAGCCTGGAGCAGGGCGGCCATAGCTACACCTTC

D gene: NA
J gene: TRBJ2-2
clone size: NA
V gene: TRBV14
CDR3 protein: CASSPHAAGVNTGELFF
CDR3 DNA: TGTGCCAGCAGCCCCCATGCGGCAGGGGTCAACACCGGGGAGCTGTTTTTT

D gene: NA
J gene: TRBJ1-5
clone size: NA
V gene: TRBV4-1
CDR3 protein: CASSQDPTTNQPQHF
CDR3 DNA: TGCGCCAGCAGCCAAGATCCCACAACCAATCAGCCCCAGCATTTT

D gene: NA
J gene: TRBJ2-4
clone size: NA
V gene: TRBV5-1
CDR3 protein: CASSRLSEGQLAKNIQYF
CDR3 DNA: TGCGCCAGCAGCCGGTTATCGGAGGGACAGCTAGCCAAAAACATTCAGTACTTC

D gene: NA
J gene: TRBJ2-3
clone size: NA
V gene: TRBV11-2
CDR3 protein: CASSPGQLGAQDPDTQYF
CDR3 DNA: TGTGCCAGCAGCCCCGGGCAGCTGGGGGCGCAGGACCCAGATACGCAGTATTTT

D gene: NA
J gene: TRBJ2-1
clone size: NA
V gene: TRBV5-6
CDR3 protein: CASSLSREQFF
CDR3 DNA: TGTGCCAGCAGCTTATCTAGGGAGCAGTTCTTC

D gene: NA
J gene: TRBJ2-6
clone size: NA
V gene: TRBV27
CDR3 protein: CASSDLRGAGANVLTF
CDR3 DNA: TGTGCCAGCAGCGACCTCAGGGGGGCTGGGGCCAACGTCCTGACTTTC

D gene: NA
J gene: TRBJ1-2
clone size: NA
V gene: TRBV30
CDR3 protein: CAWTQPGGYGYTF
CDR3 DNA: TGTGCCTGGACCCAACCGGGGGGGTATGGCTACACCTTC

D gene: NA
J gene: TRBJ1-1
clone size: NA
V gene: TRBV5-1
CDR3 protein: CASSLSGRGTEAFF
CDR3 DNA: TGCGCCAGCAGCTTATCGGGTCGAGGCACTGAAGCTTTCTTT

D gene: NA
J gene: TRBJ1-3
clone size: NA
V gene: TRBV5-8
CDR3 protein: CASSLARVNTIYF
CDR3 DNA: TGTGCCAGCAGCTTGGCCAGGGTGAACACCATATATTTT

D gene: NA
J gene: TRBJ1-3
clone size: NA
V gene: TRBV19
CDR3 protein: CASQLRDPGNTIYF
CDR3 DNA: TGTGCCAGTCAACTCCGGGATCCTGGAAACACCATATATTTT

D gene: NA
J gene: TRBJ1-1
clone size: NA
V gene: TRBV6-6
CDR3 protein: CASTQREYTEAFF
CDR3 DNA: TGTGCCAGCACGCAGAGGGAATACACTGAAGCTTTCTTT

D gene: TRBD1
J gene: TRBJ1-3
clone size: once
V gene: TRBV5-4
CDR3 protein: CASSSGTGFSGNTIYF
CDR3 DNA: TGTGCCAGCAGCTCGGGGACAGGGTTCTCTGGAAACACCATATATTTT

D gene: NA
J gene: TRBJ2-5
clone size: NA
V gene: TRBV24-1
CDR3 protein: CATKRPALYQETQYF
CDR3 DNA: TGTGCCACCAAAAGGCCAGCGCTTTACCAAGAGACCCAGTACTTC

D gene: TRBD1
J gene: TRBJ2-5
clone size: NA
V gene: TRBV10-1
CDR3 protein: CASSEDRGSVTQYF
CDR3 DNA: TGCGCCAGCAGTGAGGACAGGGGCTCGGTGACCCAGTACTTC

D gene: TRBD2
J gene: TRBJ2-1
clone size: NA
V gene: TRBV28
CDR3 protein: CASSSLAGANEQFF
CDR3 DNA: TGTGCCAGCAGTTCCCTAGCGGGGGCTAATGAGCAGTTCTTC

D gene: NA
J gene: TRBJ2-2
clone size: NA
V gene: TRBV15
CDR3 protein: CATSTVAVNTGELFF
CDR3 DNA: TGTGCCACCAGCACCGTAGCGGTGAACACCGGGGAGCTGTTTTTT

D gene: NA
J gene: TRBJ2-7
clone size: few
V gene: TRBV6-5
CDR3 protein: CASSWSSSYEQYF
CDR3 DNA: TGTGCCAGCAGTTGGTCTAGCTCCTACGAGCAGTACTTC

D gene: NA
J gene: TRBJ2-7
clone size: once
V gene: TRBV7-9
CDR3 protein: CASSPKDPGGSYEQYF
CDR3 DNA: TGTGCCAGCAGCCCCAAGGACCCCGGAGGTTCCTACGAGCAGTACTTC

D gene: TRBD2
J gene: TRBJ2-3
clone size: NA
V gene: TRBV5-5
CDR3 protein: CASSPLAGGRSDTQYF
CDR3 DNA: TGTGCCAGCAGCCCCCTAGCGGGGGGGCGTTCAGATACGCAGTATTTT

D gene: NA
J gene: TRBJ1-1
clone size: NA
V gene: TRBV5-6
CDR3 protein: CASSFSGQSRFF
CDR3 DNA: TGTGCCAGCAGCTTTTCAGGACAGAGTAGGTTCTTT

D gene: NA
J gene: TRBJ2-5
clone size: few
V gene: TRBV2
CDR3 protein: CASSSTGTDQETQYF
CDR3 DNA: TGTGCCAGCAGTTCCACCGGGACTGATCAAGAGACCCAGTACTTC

D gene: NA
J gene: TRBJ1-2
clone size: NA
V gene: TRBV7-9
CDR3 protein: CASSLKGGLNGYTF
CDR3 DNA: TGTGCCAGCAGCCTCAAGGGGGGACTAAATGGCTACACCTTC

D gene: NA
J gene: TRBJ1-1
clone size: NA
V gene: TRBV10-1
CDR3 protein: CASSELDGGEAFF
CDR3 DNA: TGCGCCAGCAGTGAGTTGGACGGAGGTGAAGCTTTCTTT

D gene: NA
J gene: TRBJ1-2
clone size: NA
V gene: TRBV18
CDR3 protein: CASSPRADYGYTF
CDR3 DNA: TGTGCCAGCTCACCACGAGCGGACTATGGCTACACCTTC

D gene: TRBD1
J gene: TRBJ1-1
clone size: NA
V gene: TRBV5-6
CDR3 protein: CASSSTGGRTEAFF
CDR3 DNA: TGTGCCAGCAGCTCGACAGGGGGCCGCACTGAAGCTTTCTTT

D gene: NA
J gene: TRBJ2-2
clone size: NA
V gene: TRBV9
CDR3 protein: CASSTLDGELFF
CDR3 DNA: TGTGCCAGCAGCACCTTAGACGGGGAGCTGTTTTTT

D gene: TRBD1
J gene: TRBJ2-1
clone size: NA
V gene: TRBV29-1
CDR3 protein: CSVRMGTGYDNEQFF
CDR3 DNA: TGCAGCGTTAGAATGGGGACAGGGTACGACAATGAGCAATTCTTC

D gene: NA
J gene: TRBJ1-2
clone size: NA
V gene: TRBV2
CDR3 protein: CASSEAAREDYGYTF
CDR3 DNA: TGTGCCAGCAGTGAAGCGGCCAGGGAAGACTATGGCTACACCTTC

D gene: TRBD2
J gene: TRBJ2-4
clone size: NA
V gene: TRBV4-2
CDR3 protein: CASSPVAPGLAGDLAKNIQYF
CDR3 DNA: TGTGCCAGCAGCCCCGTTGCCCCGGGACTAGCGGGGGATCTAGCCAAAAACATTCAGTACTTC

D gene: TRBD2
J gene: TRBJ2-2
clone size: NA
V gene: TRBV3-1/TRBV3-2
CDR3 protein: CASSQPPGLASTGELFF
CDR3 DNA: TGTGCCAGCAGCCAACCCCCGGGACTAGCGAGTACCGGGGAGCTGTTTTTT

D gene: NA
J gene: TRBJ1-4
clone size: NA
V gene: TRBV5-1
CDR3 protein: CASSLGRGNEKLFF
CDR3 DNA: TGCGCCAGCAGCTTGGGCAGGGGAAATGAAAAACTGTTTTTT

D gene: TRBD1
J gene: TRBJ2-2
clone size: NA
V gene: TRBV6-5
CDR3 protein: CASSRDRGTGELFF
CDR3 DNA: TGTGCCAGCAGCCGGGACAGGGGCACCGGGGAGCTGTTTTTT

D gene: TRBD1
J gene: TRBJ1-2
clone size: NA
V gene: TRBV14
CDR3 protein: CARTQGAHGYTF
CDR3 DNA: TGTGCCAGAACACAGGGGGCACATGGCTACACCTTC

D gene: NA
J gene: TRBJ1-1
clone size: once
V gene: TRBV10-2
CDR3 protein: CASSGGSIGYTEAFF
CDR3 DNA: TGCGCCAGCAGTGGAGGTTCCATCGGTTACACTGAAGCTTTCTTT

D gene: NA
J gene: TRBJ2-1
clone size: once
V gene: TRBV25-1
CDR3 protein: CASWGQSYNEQFF
CDR3 DNA: TGTGCCAGCTGGGGCCAGTCCTACAATGAGCAGTTCTTC

D gene: TRBD1
J gene: TRBJ2-3
clone size: NA
V gene: TRBV10-1
CDR3 protein: CASSESRDRGLLGTQYF
CDR3 DNA: TGCGCCAGCAGTGAGTCGAGGGACAGGGGGCTTCTCGGTACGCAGTATTTT

D gene: TRBD2
J gene: TRBJ2-2
clone size: NA
V gene: TRBV7-9
CDR3 protein: CASSLGAGGHTGELFF
CDR3 DNA: TGTGCCAGCAGCTTAGGAGCGGGGGGGCACACCGGGGAGCTGTTTTTT

D gene: TRBD1
J gene: TRBJ2-6
clone size: NA
V gene: TRBV6-5
CDR3 protein: CASSYGQGSGANVLTF
CDR3 DNA: TGTGCCAGCAGTTACGGACAGGGAAGTGGGGCCAACGTCCTGACTTTC